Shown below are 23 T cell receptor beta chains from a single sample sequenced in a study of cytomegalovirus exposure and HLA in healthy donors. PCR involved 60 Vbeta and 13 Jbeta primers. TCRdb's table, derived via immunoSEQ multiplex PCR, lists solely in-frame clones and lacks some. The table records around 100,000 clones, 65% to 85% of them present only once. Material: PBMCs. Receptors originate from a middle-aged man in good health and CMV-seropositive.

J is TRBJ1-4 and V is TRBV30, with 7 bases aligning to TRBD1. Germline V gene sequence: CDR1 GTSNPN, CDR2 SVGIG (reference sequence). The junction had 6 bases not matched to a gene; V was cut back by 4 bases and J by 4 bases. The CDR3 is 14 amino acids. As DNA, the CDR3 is TGTGCCTGGAACCGCGGGACAGTTAATGAAAAACTGTTTTTT. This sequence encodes CAWNRGTVNEKLFF. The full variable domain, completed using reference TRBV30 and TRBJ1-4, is SQTIHQWPATLVQPVGSPLSLECTVEGTSNPNLYWYRQAAGRGLQLLFYSVGIGQISSEVPQNLSASRPQDRQFILSSKKLLLSDSGFYLCAWNRGTVNEKLFFGSGTQLSVL.

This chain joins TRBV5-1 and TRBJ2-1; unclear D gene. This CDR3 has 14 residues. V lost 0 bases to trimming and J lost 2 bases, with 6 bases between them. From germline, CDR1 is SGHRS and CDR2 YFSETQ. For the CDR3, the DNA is TGCGCCAGCAGCTTGGGCGACACCTACAATGAGCAGTTCTTC. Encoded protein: CASSLGDTYNEQFF.

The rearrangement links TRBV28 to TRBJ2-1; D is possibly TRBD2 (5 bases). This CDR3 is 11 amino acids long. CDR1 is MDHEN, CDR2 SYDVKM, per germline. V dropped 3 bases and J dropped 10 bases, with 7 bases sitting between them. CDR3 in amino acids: CASSLRGEQFF. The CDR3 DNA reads TGTGCCAGCAGTTTGAGAGGGGAGCAGTTCTTC.

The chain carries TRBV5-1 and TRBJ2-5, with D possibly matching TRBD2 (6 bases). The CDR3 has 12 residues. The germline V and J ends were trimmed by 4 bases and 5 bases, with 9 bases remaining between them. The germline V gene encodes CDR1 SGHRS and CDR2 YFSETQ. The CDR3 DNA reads TGCGCCAGCAGCCCCGGGACTGAGACCCAGTACTTC. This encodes CASSPGTETQYF.

In DNA, the CDR3 is TGCGCCAGCAGCTCCGGGACTAGCTCTTACAATGAGCAGTTCTTC. Translated: CASSSGTSSYNEQFF. The chain is built from TRBV5-1 and TRBJ2-1; 9 bases match TRBD2. After removal of 3 bases from V and 4 bases from J, the junction contained 5 bases not matched to a gene. Germline values: CDR1 SGHRS, CDR2 YFSETQ. The CDR3 has 15 amino acids.

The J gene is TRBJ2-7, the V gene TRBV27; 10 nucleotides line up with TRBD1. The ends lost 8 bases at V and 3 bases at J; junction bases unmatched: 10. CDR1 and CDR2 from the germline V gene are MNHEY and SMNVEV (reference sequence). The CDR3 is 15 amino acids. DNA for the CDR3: TGTGCCAGCTACCGACAGACAGGGGGCCACTACGAGCAGTACTTC. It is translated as CASYRQTGGHYEQYF.

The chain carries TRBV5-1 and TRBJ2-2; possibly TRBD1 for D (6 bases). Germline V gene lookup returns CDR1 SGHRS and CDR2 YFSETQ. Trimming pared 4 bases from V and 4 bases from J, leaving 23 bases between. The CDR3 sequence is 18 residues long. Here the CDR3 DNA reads TGCGCCAGCAGCCCCTTGGAGTCTACAGGGAGTTTCACCGGGGAGCTGTTTTTT. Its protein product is CASSPLESTGSFTGELFF.

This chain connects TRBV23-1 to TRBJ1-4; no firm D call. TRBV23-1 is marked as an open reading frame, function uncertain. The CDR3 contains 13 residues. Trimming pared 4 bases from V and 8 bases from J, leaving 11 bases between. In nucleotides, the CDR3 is TGCGCCAGCAGTCCACCACAGCCCGAAAAACTGTTTTTT. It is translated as CASSPPQPEKLFF.

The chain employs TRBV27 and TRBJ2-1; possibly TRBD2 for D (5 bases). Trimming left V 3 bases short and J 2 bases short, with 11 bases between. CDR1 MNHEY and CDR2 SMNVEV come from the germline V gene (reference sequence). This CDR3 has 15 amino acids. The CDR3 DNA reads TGTGCCAGCAGTTTCTTCGCCGGGACCTACAATGAGCAGTTCTTC. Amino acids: CASSFFAGTYNEQFF.

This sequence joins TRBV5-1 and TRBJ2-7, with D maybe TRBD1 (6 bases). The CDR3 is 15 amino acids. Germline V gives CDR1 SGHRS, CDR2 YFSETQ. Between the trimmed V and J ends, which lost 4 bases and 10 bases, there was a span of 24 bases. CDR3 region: CASSPPGTSGHGQYF. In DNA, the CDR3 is TGCGCCAGCAGCCCTCCCGGGACAAGCGGTCACGGACAGTACTTC.

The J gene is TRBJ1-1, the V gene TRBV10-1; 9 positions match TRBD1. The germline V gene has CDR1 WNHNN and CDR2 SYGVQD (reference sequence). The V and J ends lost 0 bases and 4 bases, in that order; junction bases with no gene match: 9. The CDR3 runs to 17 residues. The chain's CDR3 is CASSESKGTGTGTEAFF. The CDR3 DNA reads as TGCGCCAGCAGTGAGTCCAAAGGGACAGGGACGGGCACTGAAGCTTTCTTT.

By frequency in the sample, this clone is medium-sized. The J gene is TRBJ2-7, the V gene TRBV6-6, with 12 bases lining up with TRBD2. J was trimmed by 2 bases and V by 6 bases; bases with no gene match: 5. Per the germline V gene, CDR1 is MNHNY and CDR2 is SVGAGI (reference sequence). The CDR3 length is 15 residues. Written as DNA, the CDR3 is TGTGCCAGCAGCCGTCTAGCGGGAGGGCCCTACGAGCAGTACTTC. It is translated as CASSRLAGGPYEQYF.

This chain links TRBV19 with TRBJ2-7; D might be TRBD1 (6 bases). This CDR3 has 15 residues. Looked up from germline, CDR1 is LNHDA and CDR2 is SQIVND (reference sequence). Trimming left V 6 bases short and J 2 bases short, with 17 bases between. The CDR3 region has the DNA TGTGCCAGTAGCCGCGGACAGATCGGTACCTACGAGCAGTACTTC. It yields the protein CASSRGQIGTYEQYF.

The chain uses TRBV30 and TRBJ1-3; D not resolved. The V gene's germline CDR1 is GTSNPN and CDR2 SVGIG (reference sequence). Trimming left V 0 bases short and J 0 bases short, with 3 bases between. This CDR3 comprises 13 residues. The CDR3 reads CAWSVHSGNTIYF. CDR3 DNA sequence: TGTGCCTGGAGTGTACACTCTGGAAACACCATATATTTT. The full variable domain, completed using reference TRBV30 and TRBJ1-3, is SQTIHQWPATLVQPVGSPLSLECTVEGTSNPNLYWYRQAAGRGLQLLFYSVGIGQISSEVPQNLSASRPQDRQFILSSKKLLLSDSGFYLCAWSVHSGNTIYFGEGSWLTVV.

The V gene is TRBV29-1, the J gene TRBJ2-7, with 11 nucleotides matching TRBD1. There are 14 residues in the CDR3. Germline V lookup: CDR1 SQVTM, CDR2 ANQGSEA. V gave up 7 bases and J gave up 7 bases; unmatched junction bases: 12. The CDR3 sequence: CSADTGTGGLEQYF. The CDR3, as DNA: TGCAGCGCCGATACCGGGACAGGGGGGTTAGAGCAGTACTTC.

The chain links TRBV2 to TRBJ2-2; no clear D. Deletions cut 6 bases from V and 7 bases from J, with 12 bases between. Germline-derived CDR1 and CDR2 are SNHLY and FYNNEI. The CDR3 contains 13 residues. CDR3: CASRTTRNGELFF. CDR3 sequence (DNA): TGTGCCAGCAGAACGACCAGGAACGGGGAGCTGTTTTTT.

In DNA, the CDR3 is TGTGCCAGCAGCCAAGCAGGGGTCCACGAGCAGTACTTC. This translates into CASSQAGVHEQYF. V usage is TRBV7-2 and J usage is TRBJ2-7; possibly TRBD1 for D (6 bases). Germline CDR1 and CDR2: SGHTA and FQGNSA. The CDR3 totals 13 residues. Trimming removed 5 bases at V and 5 bases at J, with 13 bases between.

The CDR3 is CASSPLAGTGEQYF. The CDR3 DNA sequence: TGTGCCAGCAGCCCCCTAGCGGGAACCGGCGAGCAGTACTTC. V gene TRBV7-9 combines with J gene TRBJ2-7; 9 bases fit TRBD2. This CDR3 contains 14 residues. J was trimmed by 6 bases and V by 5 bases; bases with no gene match: 8. Germline CDR1 SEHNR, CDR2 FQNEAQ (reference sequence). Combining the CDR3 with reference TRBV7-9 and TRBJ2-7 gives the whole variable domain DTGVSQNPRHKITKRGQNVTFRCDPISEHNRLYWYRQTLGQGPEFLTYFQNEAQLEKSRLLSDRFSAERPKGSFSTLEIQRTEQGDSAMYLCASSPLAGTGEQYFGPGTRLTVT.

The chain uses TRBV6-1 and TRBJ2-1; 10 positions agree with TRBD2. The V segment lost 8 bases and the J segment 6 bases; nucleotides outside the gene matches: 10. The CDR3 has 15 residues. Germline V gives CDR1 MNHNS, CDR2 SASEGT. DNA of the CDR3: TGTGCCAGCGGTTGGTCTAGCGGGAGTTCCAATGAGCAGTTCTTC. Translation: CASGWSSGSSNEQFF.

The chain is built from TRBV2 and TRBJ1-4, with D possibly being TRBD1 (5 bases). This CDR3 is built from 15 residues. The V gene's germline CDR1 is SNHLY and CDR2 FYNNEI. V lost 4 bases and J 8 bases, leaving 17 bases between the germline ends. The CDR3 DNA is TGTGCCAGCAGTGGGTCTCCGGGGGGTGGAGAAAAACTGTTTTTT. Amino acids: CASSGSPGGGEKLFF.

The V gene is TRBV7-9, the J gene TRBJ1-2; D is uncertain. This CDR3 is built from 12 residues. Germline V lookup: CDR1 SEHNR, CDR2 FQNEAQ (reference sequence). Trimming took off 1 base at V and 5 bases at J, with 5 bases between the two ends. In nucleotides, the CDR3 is TGTGCCAGCAGCTTAGTAGTTTATGGCTACACCTTC. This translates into CASSLVVYGYTF. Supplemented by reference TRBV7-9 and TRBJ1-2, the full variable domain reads DTGVSQNPRHKITKRGQNVTFRCDPISEHNRLYWYRQTLGQGPEFLTYFQNEAQLEKSRLLSDRFSAERPKGSFSTLEIQRTEQGDSAMYLCASSLVVYGYTFGSGTRLTVV.

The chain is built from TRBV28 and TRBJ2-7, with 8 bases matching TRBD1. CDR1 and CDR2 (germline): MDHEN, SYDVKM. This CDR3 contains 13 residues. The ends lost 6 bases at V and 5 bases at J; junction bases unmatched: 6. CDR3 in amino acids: CASRMGQVNEQYF. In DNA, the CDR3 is TGTGCCAGCAGGATGGGACAGGTTAACGAGCAGTACTTC.

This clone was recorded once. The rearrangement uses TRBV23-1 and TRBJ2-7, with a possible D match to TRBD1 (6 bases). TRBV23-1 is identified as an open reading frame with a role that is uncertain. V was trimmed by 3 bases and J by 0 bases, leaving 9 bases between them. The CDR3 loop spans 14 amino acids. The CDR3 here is CASSHRDTSYEQYF. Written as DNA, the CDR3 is TGCGCCAGCAGTCATCGGGACACCTCCTACGAGCAGTACTTC.